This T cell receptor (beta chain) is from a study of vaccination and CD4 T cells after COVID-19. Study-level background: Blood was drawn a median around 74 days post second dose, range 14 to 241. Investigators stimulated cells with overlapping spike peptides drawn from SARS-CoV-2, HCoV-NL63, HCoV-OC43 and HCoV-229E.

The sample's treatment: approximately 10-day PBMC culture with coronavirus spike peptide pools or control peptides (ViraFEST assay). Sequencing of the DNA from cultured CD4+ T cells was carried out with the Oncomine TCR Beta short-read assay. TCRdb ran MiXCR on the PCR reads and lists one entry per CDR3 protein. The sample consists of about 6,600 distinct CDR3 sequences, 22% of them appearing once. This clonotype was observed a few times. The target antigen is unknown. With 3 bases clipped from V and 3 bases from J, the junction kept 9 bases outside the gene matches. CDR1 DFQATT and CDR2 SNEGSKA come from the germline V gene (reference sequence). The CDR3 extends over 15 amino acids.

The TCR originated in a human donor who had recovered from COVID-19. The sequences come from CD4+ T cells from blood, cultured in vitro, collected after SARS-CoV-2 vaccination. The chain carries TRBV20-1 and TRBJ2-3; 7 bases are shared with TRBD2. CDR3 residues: CSARVSRGITDTQYF. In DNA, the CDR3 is TGCAGTGCTAGGGTCTCGCGGGGGATTACAGATACGCAGTATTTT.